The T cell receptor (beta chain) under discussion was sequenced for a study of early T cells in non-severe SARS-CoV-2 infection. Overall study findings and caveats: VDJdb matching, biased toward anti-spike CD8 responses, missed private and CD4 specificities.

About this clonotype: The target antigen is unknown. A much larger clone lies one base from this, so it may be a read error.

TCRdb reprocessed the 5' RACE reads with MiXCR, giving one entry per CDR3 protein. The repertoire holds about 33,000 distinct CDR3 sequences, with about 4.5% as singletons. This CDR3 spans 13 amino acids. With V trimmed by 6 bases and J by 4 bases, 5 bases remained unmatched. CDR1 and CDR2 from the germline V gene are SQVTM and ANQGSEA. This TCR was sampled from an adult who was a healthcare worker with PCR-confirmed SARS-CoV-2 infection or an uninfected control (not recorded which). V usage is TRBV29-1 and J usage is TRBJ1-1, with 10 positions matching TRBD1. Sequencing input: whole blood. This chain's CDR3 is CSVGQGVSTEAFF. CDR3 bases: TGCAGCGTCGGACAGGGGGTCAGCACTGAAGCTTTCTTT.